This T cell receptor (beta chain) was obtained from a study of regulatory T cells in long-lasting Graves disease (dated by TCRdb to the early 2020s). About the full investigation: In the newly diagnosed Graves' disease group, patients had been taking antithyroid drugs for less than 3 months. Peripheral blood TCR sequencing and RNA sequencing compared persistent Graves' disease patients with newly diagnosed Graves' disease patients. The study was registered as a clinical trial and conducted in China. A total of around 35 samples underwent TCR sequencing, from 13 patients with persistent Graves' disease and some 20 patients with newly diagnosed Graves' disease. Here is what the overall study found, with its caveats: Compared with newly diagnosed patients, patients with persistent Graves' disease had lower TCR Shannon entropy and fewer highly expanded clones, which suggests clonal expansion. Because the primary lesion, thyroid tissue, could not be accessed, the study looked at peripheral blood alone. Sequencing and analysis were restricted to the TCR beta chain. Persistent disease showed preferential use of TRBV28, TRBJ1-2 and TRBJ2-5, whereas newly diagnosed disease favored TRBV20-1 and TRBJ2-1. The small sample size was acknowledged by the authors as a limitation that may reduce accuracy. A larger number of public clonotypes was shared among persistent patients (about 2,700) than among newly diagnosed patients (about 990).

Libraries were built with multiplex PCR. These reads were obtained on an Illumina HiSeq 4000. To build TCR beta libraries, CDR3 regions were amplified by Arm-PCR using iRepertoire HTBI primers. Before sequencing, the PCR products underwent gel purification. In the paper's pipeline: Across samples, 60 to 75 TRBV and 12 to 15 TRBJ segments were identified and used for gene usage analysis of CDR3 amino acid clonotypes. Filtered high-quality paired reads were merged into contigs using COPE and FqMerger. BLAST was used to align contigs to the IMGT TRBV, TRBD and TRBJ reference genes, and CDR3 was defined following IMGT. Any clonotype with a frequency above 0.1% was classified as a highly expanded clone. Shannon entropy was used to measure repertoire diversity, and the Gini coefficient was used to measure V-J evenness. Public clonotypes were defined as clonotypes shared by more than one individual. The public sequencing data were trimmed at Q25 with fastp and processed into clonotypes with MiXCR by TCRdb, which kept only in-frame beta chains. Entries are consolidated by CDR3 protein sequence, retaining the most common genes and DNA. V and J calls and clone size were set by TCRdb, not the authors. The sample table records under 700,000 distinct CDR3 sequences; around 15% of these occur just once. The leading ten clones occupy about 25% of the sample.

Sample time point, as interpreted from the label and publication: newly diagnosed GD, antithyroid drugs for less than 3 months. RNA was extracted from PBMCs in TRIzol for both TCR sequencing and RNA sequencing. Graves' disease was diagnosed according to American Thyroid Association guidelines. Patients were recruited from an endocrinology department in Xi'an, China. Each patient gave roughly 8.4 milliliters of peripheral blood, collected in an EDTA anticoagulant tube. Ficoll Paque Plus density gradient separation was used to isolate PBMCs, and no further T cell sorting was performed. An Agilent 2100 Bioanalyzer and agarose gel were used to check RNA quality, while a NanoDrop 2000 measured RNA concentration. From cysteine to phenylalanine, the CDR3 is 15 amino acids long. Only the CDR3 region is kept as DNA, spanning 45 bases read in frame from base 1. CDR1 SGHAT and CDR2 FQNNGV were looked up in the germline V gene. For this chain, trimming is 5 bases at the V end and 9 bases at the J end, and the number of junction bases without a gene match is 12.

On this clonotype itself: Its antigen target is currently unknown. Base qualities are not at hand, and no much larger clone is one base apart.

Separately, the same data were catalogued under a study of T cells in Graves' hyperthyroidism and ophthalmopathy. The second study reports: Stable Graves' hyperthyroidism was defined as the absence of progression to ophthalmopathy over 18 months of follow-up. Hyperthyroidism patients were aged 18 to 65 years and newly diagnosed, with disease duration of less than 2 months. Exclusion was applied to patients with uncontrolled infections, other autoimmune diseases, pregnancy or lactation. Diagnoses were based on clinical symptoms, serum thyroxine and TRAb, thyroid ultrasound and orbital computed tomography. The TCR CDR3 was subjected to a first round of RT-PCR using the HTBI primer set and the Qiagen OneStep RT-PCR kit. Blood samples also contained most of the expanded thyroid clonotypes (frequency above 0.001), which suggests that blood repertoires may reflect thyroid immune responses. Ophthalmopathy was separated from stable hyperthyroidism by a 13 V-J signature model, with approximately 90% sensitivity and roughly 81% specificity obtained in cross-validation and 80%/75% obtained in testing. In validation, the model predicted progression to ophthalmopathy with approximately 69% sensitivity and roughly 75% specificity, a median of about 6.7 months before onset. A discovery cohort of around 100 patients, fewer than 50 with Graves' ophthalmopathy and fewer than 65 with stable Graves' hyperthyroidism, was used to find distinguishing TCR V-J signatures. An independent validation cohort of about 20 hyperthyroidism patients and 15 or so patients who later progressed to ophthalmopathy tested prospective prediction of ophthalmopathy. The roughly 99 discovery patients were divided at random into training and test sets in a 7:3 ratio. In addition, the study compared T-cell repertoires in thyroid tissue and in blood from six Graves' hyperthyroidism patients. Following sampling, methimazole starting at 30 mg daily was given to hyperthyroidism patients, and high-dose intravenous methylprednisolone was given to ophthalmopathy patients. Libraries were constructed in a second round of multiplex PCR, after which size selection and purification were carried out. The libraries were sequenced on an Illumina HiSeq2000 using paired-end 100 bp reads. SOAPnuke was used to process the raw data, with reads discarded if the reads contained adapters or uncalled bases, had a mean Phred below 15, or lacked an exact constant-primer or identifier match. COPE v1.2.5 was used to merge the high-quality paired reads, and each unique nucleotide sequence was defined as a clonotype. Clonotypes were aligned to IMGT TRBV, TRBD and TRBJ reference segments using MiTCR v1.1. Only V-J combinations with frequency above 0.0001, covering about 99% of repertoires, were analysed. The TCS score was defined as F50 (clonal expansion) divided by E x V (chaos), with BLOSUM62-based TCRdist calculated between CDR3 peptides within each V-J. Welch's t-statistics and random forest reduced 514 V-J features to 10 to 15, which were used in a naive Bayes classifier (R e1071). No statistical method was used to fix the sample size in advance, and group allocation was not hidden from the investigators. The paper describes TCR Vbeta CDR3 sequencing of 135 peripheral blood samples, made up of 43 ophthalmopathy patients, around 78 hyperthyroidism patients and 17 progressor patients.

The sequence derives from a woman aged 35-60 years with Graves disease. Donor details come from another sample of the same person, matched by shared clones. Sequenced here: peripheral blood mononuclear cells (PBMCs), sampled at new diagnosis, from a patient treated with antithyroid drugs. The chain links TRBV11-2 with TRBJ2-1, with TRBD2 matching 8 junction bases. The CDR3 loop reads CASSNRRGGAGEQFF. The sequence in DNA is TGTGCCAGCAGCAACAGACGGGGGGGGGCCGGTGAGCAGTTCTTC.